This entry lists 24 T cell receptor beta chains sequenced from one sample in a study of cytomegalovirus exposure and HLA in healthy donors. The PCR ran on 60 Vbeta and 13 Jbeta primers. The method was immunoSEQ multiplex PCR; TCRdb's version includes in-frame clones alone and lacks a portion of them. The sample features about 190,000 clones, with about 1% in its top ten. The source material was PBMCs. The source is a woman between 25 and 40 years old in good health and CMV-seropositive.

The CDR3 region has the DNA TGTGCCAGCAGCCCGGGACTAGCGGGAGATGAGCAGTTCTTC. Translated, it gives CASSPGLAGDEQFF. The genes are TRBV7-2 and TRBJ2-1, with 14 bases matching TRBD2. With V trimmed by 5 bases and J by 8 bases, 2 bases remained unmatched. Germline V gene data show CDR1 as SGHTA and CDR2 as FQGNSA. The CDR3 runs to 14 residues.

The genes are TRBV5-1 and TRBJ1-1, with D perhaps TRBD1 (5 bases). The CDR3 is 15 residues long. Germline CDR1 reads SGHRS; CDR2 reads YFSETQ. V dropped 5 bases and J dropped 5 bases, with 19 bases sitting between them. The CDR3 reads CASSPDPGLETEAFF. CDR3 bases: TGCGCCAGCAGTCCTGATCCGGGACTCGAAACTGAAGCTTTCTTT.

The genes are TRBV5-1 and TRBJ2-2; TRBD1 matches at 7 bases. Germline-derived CDR1 and CDR2 are SGHRS and YFSETQ. The CDR3 is 15 residues long. V shed 7 bases, J shed 1 base, and the junction held 7 bases outside the gene matches. CDR3 region: CASGKGAKNTGELFF. The CDR3 DNA is TGCGCCAGCGGCAAGGGGGCTAAGAACACCGGGGAGCTGTTTTTT.

The chain links TRBV6-1 to TRBJ1-6; maybe TRBD1 (5 bases). The CDR3 is 19 residues long. CDR1 is MNHNS and CDR2 is SASEGT in the germline V gene. The V gene lost 0 bases and the J gene lost 5 bases, with 20 bases spanning the gap. CDR3 DNA sequence: TGTGCCAGCAGTGAAGCGCTGGGTCGGAGGGGATCCAATAATTCACCCCTCCACTTT. This encodes CASSEALGRRGSNNSPLHF.

The V call is TRBV19, the J call TRBJ1-1; a weak D match, TRBD1 (6 bases). The CDR3 runs 13 residues. CDR1 and CDR2 (germline): LNHDA, SQIVND (reference sequence). The V end lost 5 bases, the J end lost 1 base, and 8 bases lay between the germline ends. The CDR3: CASSVDRNTEAFF. The CDR3 bases are TGTGCCAGTAGTGTGGACAGGAACACTGAAGCTTTCTTT.

V is TRBV9 and J is TRBJ2-3, with D hard to call. The CDR3 spans 14 residues. Trimming took 0 bases from V and 0 from J, leaving 5 bases between them. The V gene's germline CDR1 is SGDLS and CDR2 YYNGEE. CDR3 region: CASSVGASTDTQYF. CDR3 sequence (DNA): TGTGCCAGCAGCGTAGGGGCTAGCACAGATACGCAGTATTTT.

The chain employs TRBV5-1 and TRBJ1-1; tentatively, D is TRBD1 (6 bases). The CDR3 loop spans 16 amino acids. Germline V gene lookup returns CDR1 SGHRS and CDR2 YFSETQ. The ends were cut back, 0 bases at V and 1 base at J, with 13 bases in the middle. The CDR3 bases are TGCGCCAGCAGCTTGGGGGGGGGCAGGGCGAACACTGAAGCTTTCTTT. It is translated as CASSLGGGRANTEAFF.

This rearrangement joins TRBV28 to TRBJ1-1; D gene uncertain. The CDR3 has 14 amino acids. Germline V gene data show CDR1 as MDHEN and CDR2 as SYDVKM. V lost 3 bases and J lost 0, with 8 bases in between. CDR3 nucleotide sequence: TGTGCCAGCAGTTTGGTCACTCTGAACACTGAAGCTTTCTTT. Translated, it gives CASSLVTLNTEAFF.

The chain couples TRBV10-2 to TRBJ2-6; possibly TRBD2 for D (6 bases). Germline CDR1 is WSHSY and CDR2 is SAAADI. With 3 bases removed from V and 2 bases from J, the gap between germline ends came to 8 bases. This CDR3 contains 15 residues. This CDR3 reads CASSDPGAGANVLTF. The CDR3 coding sequence is TGCGCCAGCAGTGACCCGGGGGCTGGGGCCAACGTCCTGACTTTC.

This rearrangement joins TRBV5-1 to TRBJ1-1; 9 nucleotides align to TRBD1. CDR3 length: 16 residues. J lost 5 bases, V lost 2 bases, and 10 bases had no gene match. Looked up from germline, CDR1 is SGHRS and CDR2 is YFSETQ. As DNA, the CDR3 is TGCGCCAGCAGCTTACAGGGGGCGCGTGTGGTTACTGAAGCTTTCTTT. Its translation: CASSLQGARVVTEAFF.

The gene calls are TRBV10-1 and TRBJ2-2, with no clear D. Trimming pared 5 bases from V and 0 bases from J, leaving 4 bases between. CDR1 and CDR2 from the germline V gene are WNHNN and SYGVQD (reference sequence). The CDR3 totals 13 residues. Written as DNA, the CDR3 is TGCGCCAGCAGTCTGTCGAACACCGGGGAGCTGTTTTTT. Amino acids: CASSLSNTGELFF.

V and J are TRBV4-1 and TRBJ1-4; no clear D. This CDR3 is 11 amino acids long. From germline, CDR1 is MGHRA and CDR2 YSYEKL. Trimming took 6 bases from V and 6 from J, leaving 5 bases between them. The CDR3 here is CASSLDEKLFF. CDR3 DNA sequence: TGCGCCAGCAGTCTTGATGAAAAACTGTTTTTT.

The V and J genes are TRBV14 and TRBJ2-5; no reliable D call. CDR3 size: 11 residues. V was pared by 1 base and J by 11 bases, with 8 bases between. Germline lookup yields CDR1 SGHDN and CDR2 FVKESK. The DNA of the CDR3 is TGTGCCAGCAGCCAAGGTTTGGAGCAGTACTTC. It is translated as CASSQGLEQYF.

V and J are TRBV10-3 and TRBJ1-1; 9 bases agree with TRBD1. This CDR3 comprises 13 residues. J was trimmed by 0 bases and V by 10 bases; bases with no gene match: 3. Germline CDR1 is ENHRY and CDR2 is SYGVKD. The CDR3 region is CATGDRVNTEAFF. DNA for the CDR3: TGTGCCACCGGGGACAGGGTGAACACTGAAGCTTTCTTT.

The chain joins TRBV5-1 to TRBJ2-7; 11 bases fit TRBD2. The J segment lost 0 bases and the V segment lost 0 bases, leaving 5 bases of the junction unmatched. The CDR3 runs to 17 residues. Germline V CDR1 and CDR2: SGHRS, YFSETQ. The CDR3: CASSLGPTSGNSYEQYF. CDR3 bases: TGCGCCAGCAGCTTGGGCCCGACTAGCGGGAACTCCTACGAGCAGTACTTC.

V and J are TRBV10-3 and TRBJ1-3; D unclear. CDR1 is ENHRY, CDR2 SYGVKD, per germline. This CDR3 has 11 residues. Trimming left V 2 bases short and J 9 bases short, with 5 bases between. The CDR3 nucleotides read TGTGCCATCAGTGAGCAGGCCACCATATATTTT. It encodes CAISEQATIYF.

V gene TRBV9 combines with J gene TRBJ2-3; 7 bases agree with TRBD2. The germline V gene encodes CDR1 SGDLS and CDR2 YYNGEE. The CDR3 runs 17 residues. V dropped 0 bases and J dropped 3; count of bases not matched to a gene: 10. CDR3 nucleotide sequence: TGTGCCAGCAGCGTAGCTGGTCGGGGAGGGATTACAGATACGCAGTATTTT. Protein sequence: CASSVAGRGGITDTQYF.

This sequence joins TRBV7-7 and TRBJ2-1; a weak D match, TRBD1 (6 bases). CDR1 is SSHAT and CDR2 is FNYEAQ in the germline V gene (reference sequence). V gave up 11 bases and J gave up 6 bases, with 17 bases separating them. The CDR3 consists of 13 residues. The CDR3 reads CAASRIRGNEQFF. CDR3 nucleotide sequence: TGTGCCGCGAGCCGGATCAGGGGCAATGAGCAGTTCTTC.

The chain employs TRBV11-3 and TRBJ2-3; 11 nucleotides agree with TRBD2. Germline V gene data show CDR1 as SGHNT and CDR2 as YENEEA. The trim removed 3 bases at V and 4 bases at J, leaving 0 bases unmatched. The CDR3 contains 14 residues. The CDR3 sequence is CASSLGLAADTQYF. The CDR3 nucleotides are TGTGCCAGCAGCTTGGGACTAGCGGCAGATACGCAGTATTTT.

The chain joins TRBV30 to TRBJ2-1, with D possibly matching TRBD2 (5 bases). Trimming cost V 4 bases and J 12 bases, with 13 bases left between them. The germline V gene has CDR1 GTSNPN and CDR2 SVGIG (reference sequence). The CDR3 covers 11 residues. The CDR3: CAWIYGIGQFF. As DNA, the CDR3 is TGTGCCTGGATTTACGGGATTGGGCAGTTCTTC. The full variable domain, its missing parts supplied by reference TRBV30 and TRBJ2-1, is SQTIHQWPATLVQPVGSPLSLECTVEGTSNPNLYWYRQAAGRGLQLLFYSVGIGQISSEVPQNLSASRPQDRQFILSSKKLLLSDSGFYLCAWIYGIGQFFGPGTRLTVL.

CDR3: CASSYWGTSYEQYF. The CDR3 coding sequence is TGTGCCAGCAGTTACTGGGGGACTAGCTACGAGCAGTACTTC. This sequence joins TRBV6-5 and TRBJ2-5, with TRBD2 matching over 8 bases. The assigned J gene may be wrong: the sequence end matches TRBJ2-7 better. Per germline, CDR1 MNHEY and CDR2 SVGAGI. The CDR3 is made up of 14 amino acids.

The V and J genes are TRBV6-5 and TRBJ2-1; 9 nucleotides match TRBD2. The germline CDR1 and CDR2 sequences are MNHEY and SVGAGI. The V gene end was trimmed by 2 bases and the J gene end by 6 bases; junction bases not matched to a gene: 2. This CDR3 spans 14 amino acids. The CDR3 DNA sequence: TGTGCCAGCAGTTACGCGGGGGGGCCCAATGAGCAGTTCTTC. This sequence encodes CASSYAGGPNEQFF.

V is TRBV7-9 and J is TRBJ2-5, with a possible D match to TRBD2 (6 bases). Germline V lookup: CDR1 SEHNR, CDR2 FQNEAQ (reference sequence). Trimming cost V 0 bases and J 2 bases, with 10 bases left between them. The CDR3 is 15 amino acids. The CDR3 DNA follows: TGTGCCAGCAGCTTAGCGCTCGGGAGACAAGAGACCCAGTACTTC. Protein product: CASSLALGRQETQYF. The full variable domain, in which reference TRBV7-9 and TRBJ2-5 provide the parts outside the CDR3, is DTGVSQNPRHKITKRGQNVTFRCDPISEHNRLYWYRQTLGQGPEFLTYFQNEAQLEKSRLLSDRFSAERPKGSFSTLEIQRTEQGDSAMYLCASSLALGRQETQYFGPGTRLLVL.

V usage is TRBV9 and J usage is TRBJ2-1; D perhaps matches TRBD2 (6 bases). The CDR3 contains 16 residues. V was cut by 4 bases and J by 3 bases, with 17 bases left in between. Germline assignment: CDR1 SGDLS and CDR2 YYNGEE. DNA of the CDR3: TGTGCCAGCAGCACCCGGACTGGCGGGAACTACAATGAGCAGTTCTTC. It encodes CASSTRTGGNYNEQFF.